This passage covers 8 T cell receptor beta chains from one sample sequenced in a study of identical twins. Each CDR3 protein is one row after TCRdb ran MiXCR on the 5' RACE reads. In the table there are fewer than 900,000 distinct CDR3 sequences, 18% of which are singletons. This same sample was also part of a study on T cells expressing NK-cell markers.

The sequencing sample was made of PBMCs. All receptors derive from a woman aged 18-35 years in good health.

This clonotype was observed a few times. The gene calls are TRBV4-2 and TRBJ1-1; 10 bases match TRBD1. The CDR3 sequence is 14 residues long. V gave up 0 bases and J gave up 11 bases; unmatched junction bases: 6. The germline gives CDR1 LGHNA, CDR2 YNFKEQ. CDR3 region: CASSQDGQGEDAFF. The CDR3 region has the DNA TGTGCCAGCAGCCAAGATGGACAGGGGGAGGATGCTTTCTTT.

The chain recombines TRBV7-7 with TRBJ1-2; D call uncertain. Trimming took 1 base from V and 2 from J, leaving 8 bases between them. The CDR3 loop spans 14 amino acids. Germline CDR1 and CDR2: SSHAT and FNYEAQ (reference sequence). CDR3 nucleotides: TGTGCCAGCAGCTTAGACGCGACGAACTATGGCTACACCTTC. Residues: CASSLDATNYGYTF.

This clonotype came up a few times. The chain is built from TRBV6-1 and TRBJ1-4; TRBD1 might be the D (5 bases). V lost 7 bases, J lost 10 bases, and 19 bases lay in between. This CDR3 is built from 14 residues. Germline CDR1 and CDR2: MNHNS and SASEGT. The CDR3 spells CASTQGVPRGKLFF. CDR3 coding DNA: TGTGCCAGCACCCAGGGTGTACCGAGAGGAAAACTGTTTTTT.

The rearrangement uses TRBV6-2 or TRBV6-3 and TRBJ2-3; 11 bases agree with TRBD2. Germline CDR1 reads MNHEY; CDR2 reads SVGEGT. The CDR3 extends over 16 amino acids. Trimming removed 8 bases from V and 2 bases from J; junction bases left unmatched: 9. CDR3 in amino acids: CASGNSGGALTDTQYF. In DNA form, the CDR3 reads TGTGCCAGCGGAAATAGCGGGGGGGCACTCACAGATACGCAGTATTTT.

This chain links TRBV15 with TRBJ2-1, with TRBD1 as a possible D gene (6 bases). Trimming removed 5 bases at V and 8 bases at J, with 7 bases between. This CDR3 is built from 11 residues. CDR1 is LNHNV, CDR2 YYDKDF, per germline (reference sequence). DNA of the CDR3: TGTGCCACCAGCCAGGGGTATGAGCAGTTCTTC. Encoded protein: CATSQGYEQFF.

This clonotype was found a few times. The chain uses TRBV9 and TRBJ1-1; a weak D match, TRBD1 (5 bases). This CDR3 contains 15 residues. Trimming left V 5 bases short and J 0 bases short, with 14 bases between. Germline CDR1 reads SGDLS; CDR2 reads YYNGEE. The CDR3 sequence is CASSEGEGMNTEAFF. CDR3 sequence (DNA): TGTGCCAGCAGTGAAGGGGAGGGGATGAACACTGAAGCTTTCTTT.

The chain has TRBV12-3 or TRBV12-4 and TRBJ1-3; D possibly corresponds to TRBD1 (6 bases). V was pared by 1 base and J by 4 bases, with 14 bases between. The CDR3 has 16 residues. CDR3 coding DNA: TGTGCCAGCAGTTTAGGAGGACAGATTAGAGGAAACACCATATATTTT. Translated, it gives CASSLGGQIRGNTIYF.

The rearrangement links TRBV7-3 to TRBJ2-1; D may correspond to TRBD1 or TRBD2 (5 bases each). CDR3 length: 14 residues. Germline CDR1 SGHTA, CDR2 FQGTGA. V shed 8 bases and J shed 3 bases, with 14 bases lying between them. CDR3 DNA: TGTGCCAGCGGGGGTCCTAACCTCTACAATGAGCAGTTCTTC. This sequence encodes CASGGPNLYNEQFF.